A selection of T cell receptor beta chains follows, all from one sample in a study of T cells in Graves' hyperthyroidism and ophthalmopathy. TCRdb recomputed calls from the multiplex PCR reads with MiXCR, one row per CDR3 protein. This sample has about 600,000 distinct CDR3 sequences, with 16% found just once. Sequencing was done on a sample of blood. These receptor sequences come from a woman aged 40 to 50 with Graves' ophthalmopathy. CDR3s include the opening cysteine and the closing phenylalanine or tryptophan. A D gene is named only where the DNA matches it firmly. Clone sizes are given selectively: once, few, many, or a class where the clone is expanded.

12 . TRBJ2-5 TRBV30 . CAWSGPTGAQYF TGTGCCTGGAGTGGGCCAACGGGGGCCCAGTACTTC
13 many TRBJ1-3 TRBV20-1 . CSARPGSGNTIYF TGCAGTGCCCGCCCGGGGTCTGGAAACACCATATATTTT
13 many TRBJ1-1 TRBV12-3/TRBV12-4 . CASQTTASTEAFF TGTGCCAGTCAAACGACTGCGAGCACTGAAGCTTTCTTT
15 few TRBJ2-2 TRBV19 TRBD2 CASSLAGGPSGELFF TGTGCCAGTAGCCTAGCGGGAGGGCCCAGCGGGGAGCTGTTTTTT
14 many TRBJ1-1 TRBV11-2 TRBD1 CASSRYGQGTEAFF TGTGCCAGCAGCCGATACGGACAGGGCACTGAAGCTTTCTTT
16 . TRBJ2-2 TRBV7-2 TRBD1 CASSSQPGGTGERLFF TGTGCCAGCAGCTCCCAACCTGGCGGGACAGGGGAGAGGCTGTTTTTT
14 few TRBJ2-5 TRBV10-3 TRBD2 CAISDGGLKETQYF TGTGCCATCAGTGACGGGGGACTAAAAGAGACCCAGTACTTC
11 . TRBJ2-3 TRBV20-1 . CSASGGNTQYF TGCAGTGCTTCGGGGGGCAATACGCAGTATTTT
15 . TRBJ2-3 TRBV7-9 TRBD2 CASSPPSGSYDTQYF TGTGCCAGCAGCCCGCCCAGCGGGAGTTATGATACGCAGTATTTT
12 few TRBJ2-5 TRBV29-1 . CSAEGGGETQYF TGCAGCGCTGAAGGAGGGGGAGAGACCCAGTACTTC
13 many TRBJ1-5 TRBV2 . CASSVLGAGPQHF TGTGCCAGCAGTGTACTGGGAGCGGGGCCCCAGCATTTT
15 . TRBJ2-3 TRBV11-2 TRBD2 CASSTGTSNTDTQYF TGTGCCAGCAGCACCGGGACTAGCAACACAGATACGCAGTATTTT
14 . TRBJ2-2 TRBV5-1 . CASSLVGLTGELFF TGCGCCAGCAGCTTGGTGGGGCTCACCGGGGAGCTGTTTTTT
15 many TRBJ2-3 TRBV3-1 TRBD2 CASSQPGLATDTQYF TGTGCCAGCAGCCAACCAGGACTAGCCACAGATACGCAGTATTTT
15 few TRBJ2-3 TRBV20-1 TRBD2 CSAAGLAGGEDTQYF TGCAGTGCGGCGGGACTAGCGGGGGGAGAAGATACGCAGTATTTT
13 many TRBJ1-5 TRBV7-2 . CASSLMPTGIQHF TGTGCCAGCAGCCTAATGCCGACAGGCATCCAGCATTTT
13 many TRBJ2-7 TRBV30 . CAWNRGPLAEQYF TGTGCCTGGAATCGGGGACCATTAGCCGAGCAGTACTTC
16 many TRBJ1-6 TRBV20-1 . CSARDLGSGDNSPLHF TGCAGTGCTAGAGATCTCGGTTCAGGGGATAATTCACCCCTCCACTTT
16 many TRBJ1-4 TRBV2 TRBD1 CASSARPGQGGGKLFF TGTGCCAGCAGTGCCCGTCCGGGACAGGGGGGTGGAAAACTGTTTTTT
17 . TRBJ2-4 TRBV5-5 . CASSLAGGGVAKNIQYF TGTGCCAGCAGCTTGGCCGGTGGAGGGGTAGCCAAAAACATTCAGTACTTC
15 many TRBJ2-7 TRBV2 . CASRTTRDSTYEQYF TGTGCCAGCCGAACCACGCGGGACAGTACCTACGAGCAGTACTTC
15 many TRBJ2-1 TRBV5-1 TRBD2 CASSQGLAGYNEQFF TGCGCCAGCAGCCAGGGACTAGCGGGTTACAATGAGCAGTTCTTC
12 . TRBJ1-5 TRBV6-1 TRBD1 CASSPQDRAQNF TGTGCCAGCAGTCCCCAGGACAGGGCCCAGAATTTT
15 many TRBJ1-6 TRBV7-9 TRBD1 CASSEQGVDNSPLHF TGTGCCAGCAGCGAACAGGGGGTAGATAATTCACCCCTCCACTTT
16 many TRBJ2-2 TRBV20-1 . CSARDWSGTATGELFF TGCAGTGCTAGGGATTGGAGCGGAACGGCGACCGGGGAGCTGTTTTTT
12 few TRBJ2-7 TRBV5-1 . CASSPGEREQYF TGCGCCAGCAGCCCCGGGGAGCGCGAGCAGTACTTC
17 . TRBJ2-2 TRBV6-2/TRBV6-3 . CASSYSMGETYTGELFF TGTGCCAGCAGTTACTCGATGGGCGAGACATACACCGGGGAGCTGTTTTTT
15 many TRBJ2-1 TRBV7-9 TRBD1 CASSRTGQGINEQFF TGTGCCAGCAGTCGAACGGGACAGGGAATCAATGAGCAGTTCTTC
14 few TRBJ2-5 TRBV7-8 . CASSRFTGQETQYF TGTGCCAGCAGCCGTTTCACGGGGCAAGAGACCCAGTACTTC
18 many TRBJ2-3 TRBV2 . CASSELGEWTRSTDTQYF TGTGCCAGCAGTGAACTCGGGGAATGGACACGTAGCACAGATACGCAGTATTTT
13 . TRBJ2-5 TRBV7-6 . CASGRGTVETQYF TGTGCCAGCGGGCGGGGTACAGTAGAGACCCAGTACTTC
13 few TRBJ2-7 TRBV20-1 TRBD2 CSAGLAGGNEQYF TGCAGTGCTGGACTAGCGGGAGGGAACGAGCAGTACTTC
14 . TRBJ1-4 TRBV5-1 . CASSPDSTNEKLFF TGCGCCAGCAGCCCGGACAGTACTAATGAAAAACTGTTTTTT
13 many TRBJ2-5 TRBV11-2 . CASSWGFQETQYF TGTGCCAGCAGCTGGGGTTTTCAAGAGACCCAGTACTTC
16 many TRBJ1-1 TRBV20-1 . CSAPLQGGSRNTEAFF TGCAGTGCTCCCCTCCAGGGCGGGAGTAGGAACACTGAAGCTTTCTTT
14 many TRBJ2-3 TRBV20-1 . CSAREGSRTDTQYF TGCAGTGCTAGAGAAGGGTCCCGCACAGATACGCAGTATTTT
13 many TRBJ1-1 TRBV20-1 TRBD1 CSARDRGVTEAFF TGCAGTGCCCGAGACAGGGGCGTAACTGAAGCTTTCTTT
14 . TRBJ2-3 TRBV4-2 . CASSQAVTEDTQYF TGTGCCAGCAGCCAAGCGGTTACAGAAGATACGCAGTATTTT
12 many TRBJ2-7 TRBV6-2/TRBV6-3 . CASRHDNYEQYF TGTGCCAGCAGGCACGACAACTACGAGCAGTACTTC